Listed below are T cell receptor beta chains from one sample, sequenced in a study of blood T cell repertoires in COVID-19. Using immunoSEQ multiplex PCR, the repertoire was profiled, and TCRdb retains in-frame clones only, with some absent. The table shows approximately 150,000 clones, with 88% occurring only once. Sequences were obtained from peripheral blood. These receptor sequences come from a man over 45 who had recovered from COVID-19. Both conserved end residues are part of each CDR3. The order of the fields is V gene, clone size, J gene, D gene, CDR3 protein, CDR3 DNA. D genes are given only for firm matches. Size values are once, few and many counts, or a class for expanded clones, and some rows have none.

V gene: TRBV7-9; clone size: NA; J gene: TRBJ2-7; D gene: TRBD2; CDR3 protein: CASSLRPAGGEQYF; CDR3 DNA: TGTGCCAGCAGCTTAAGACCGGCCGGGGGGGAGCAGTACTTC
V gene: TRBV11-2; clone size: NA; J gene: TRBJ1-4; D gene: TRBD1; CDR3 protein: CASSSARTGNEKLFF; CDR3 DNA: TGTGCCAGCAGCTCCGCCCGGACAGGAAATGAAAAACTGTTTTTT
V gene: TRBV7-2; clone size: NA; J gene: TRBJ2-2; D gene: TRBD2; CDR3 protein: CASSWTSGNGELFF; CDR3 DNA: TGTGCCAGCAGTTGGACTAGCGGGAACGGGGAGCTGTTTTTT
V gene: TRBV2; clone size: NA; J gene: TRBJ2-5; D gene: TRBD1; CDR3 protein: CASSRDSQETQYF; CDR3 DNA: TGTGCCAGCAGTAGGGACAGCCAAGAGACCCAGTACTTC
V gene: TRBV3-1/TRBV3-2; clone size: NA; J gene: TRBJ2-1; D gene: TRBD2; CDR3 protein: CASSQVGGRYYNEQFF; CDR3 DNA: TGTGCCAGCAGCCAAGTTGGCGGGAGGTACTACAATGAGCAGTTCTTC
V gene: TRBV9; clone size: once; J gene: TRBJ1-1; D gene: NA; CDR3 protein: CASSVGTANTEAFF; CDR3 DNA: TGTGCCAGCAGCGTAGGGACAGCGAACACTGAAGCTTTCTTT
V gene: TRBV3-1/TRBV3-2; clone size: NA; J gene: TRBJ1-1; D gene: NA; CDR3 protein: CASSQGPRTRTEAFF; CDR3 DNA: TGTGCCAGCAGCCAGGGCCCCAGGACTCGGACTGAAGCTTTCTTT
V gene: TRBV2; clone size: NA; J gene: TRBJ1-2; D gene: NA; CDR3 protein: CASSEDRSDYGYTF; CDR3 DNA: TGTGCCAGCAGTGAAGATAGGAGTGACTATGGCTACACCTTC
V gene: TRBV10-1; clone size: NA; J gene: TRBJ1-3; D gene: NA; CDR3 protein: CASSESGGSGNTIYF; CDR3 DNA: TGCGCCAGCAGTGAGTCCGGAGGGTCTGGAAACACCATATATTTT
V gene: TRBV2; clone size: NA; J gene: TRBJ2-5; D gene: NA; CDR3 protein: CASYERETQYF; CDR3 DNA: TGTGCCAGTTATGAGCGAGAGACCCAGTACTTC
V gene: TRBV6-2/TRBV6-3; clone size: NA; J gene: TRBJ1-5; D gene: TRBD1; CDR3 protein: CASSPGQGARGNQPQHF; CDR3 DNA: TGTGCCAGCAGCCCGGGACAGGGGGCAAGAGGCAATCAGCCCCAGCATTTT
V gene: TRBV29-1; clone size: NA; J gene: TRBJ2-2; D gene: NA; CDR3 protein: CSASRDTGELFF; CDR3 DNA: TGCAGCGCCTCGAGGGACACCGGGGAGCTGTTTTTT
V gene: TRBV7-2; clone size: NA; J gene: TRBJ2-2; D gene: NA; CDR3 protein: CASSPRPLASLGGELFF; CDR3 DNA: TGTGCCAGCAGCCCACGCCCGCTAGCGTCGCTGGGTGGGGAGCTGTTTTTT
V gene: TRBV11-1; clone size: NA; J gene: TRBJ2-1; D gene: NA; CDR3 protein: CASSLAVAGGNEQFF; CDR3 DNA: TGTGCCAGCAGCTTAGCGGTCGCAGGGGGGAATGAGCAGTTCTTC
V gene: TRBV19; clone size: NA; J gene: TRBJ1-1; D gene: TRBD1; CDR3 protein: CASSHRGFTEAFF; CDR3 DNA: TGTGCCAGTAGTCACAGGGGGTTCACTGAAGCTTTCTTT
V gene: TRBV4-1; clone size: NA; J gene: TRBJ2-7; D gene: TRBD1; CDR3 protein: CASSQDRQGASYEQYF; CDR3 DNA: TGCGCCAGCAGCCAAGATAGGCAGGGGGCCTCCTACGAGCAGTACTTC
V gene: TRBV7-2; clone size: NA; J gene: TRBJ1-1; D gene: NA; CDR3 protein: CASSLRAPMNAEAFF; CDR3 DNA: TGTGCCAGCAGCTTGCGGGCCCCGATGAACGCTGAAGCTTTCTTT
V gene: TRBV5-4; clone size: NA; J gene: TRBJ1-1; D gene: NA; CDR3 protein: CASSLPGKTEAFF; CDR3 DNA: TGTGCCAGCAGCTTACCAGGGAAGACTGAAGCTTTCTTT
V gene: TRBV11-2; clone size: NA; J gene: TRBJ2-1; D gene: NA; CDR3 protein: CASSLVVDEQFF; CDR3 DNA: TGTGCCAGCAGCTTAGTAGTGGATGAGCAGTTCTTC
V gene: TRBV24-1; clone size: NA; J gene: TRBJ1-5; D gene: NA; CDR3 protein: CASQDSGFNQPQHF; CDR3 DNA: TGTGCCTCCCAGGACAGTGGATTCAATCAGCCCCAGCATTTT
V gene: TRBV3-1/TRBV3-2; clone size: NA; J gene: TRBJ2-1; D gene: TRBD1; CDR3 protein: CASSEGQGLSSYNEQFF; CDR3 DNA: TGTGCCAGCAGCGAGGGACAGGGACTAAGCTCCTACAATGAGCAGTTCTTC
V gene: TRBV27; clone size: NA; J gene: TRBJ1-6; D gene: TRBD1; CDR3 protein: CASSWTGGWNSPLHF; CDR3 DNA: TGTGCCAGCAGCTGGACAGGGGGCTGGAATTCACCCCTCCACTTT
V gene: TRBV9; clone size: few; J gene: TRBJ1-1; D gene: TRBD1; CDR3 protein: CASSAGTGVMNTEAFF; CDR3 DNA: TGTGCCAGCAGCGCCGGGACAGGGGTTATGAACACTGAAGCTTTCTTT
V gene: TRBV3-1/TRBV3-2; clone size: NA; J gene: TRBJ1-1; D gene: NA; CDR3 protein: CASSQVRFSWKGETEAFF; CDR3 DNA: TGTGCCAGCAGCCAAGTTAGGTTCTCTTGGAAGGGGGAAACTGAAGCTTTCTTT
V gene: TRBV2; clone size: NA; J gene: TRBJ2-1; D gene: TRBD2; CDR3 protein: CASSSGTSGRAGTNEQFF; CDR3 DNA: TGTGCCAGCAGCTCTGGGACTAGCGGGAGGGCCGGGACAAATGAGCAGTTCTTC
V gene: TRBV3-1/TRBV3-2; clone size: NA; J gene: TRBJ2-1; D gene: NA; CDR3 protein: CASSQGQLYNEQFF; CDR3 DNA: TGTGCCAGCAGCCAAGGGCAATTGTACAATGAGCAGTTCTTC
V gene: TRBV29-1; clone size: NA; J gene: TRBJ2-7; D gene: TRBD1; CDR3 protein: CSVAVVDRSPYEQYF; CDR3 DNA: TGCAGCGTCGCGGTCGTGGACAGGAGCCCCTACGAGCAGTACTTC
V gene: TRBV5-1; clone size: NA; J gene: TRBJ2-2; D gene: TRBD1; CDR3 protein: CASSLFFPGQGGTGELFF; CDR3 DNA: TGCGCCAGCAGCTTATTCTTTCCGGGACAGGGGGGCACCGGGGAGCTGTTTTTT
V gene: TRBV6-1; clone size: NA; J gene: TRBJ2-5; D gene: NA; CDR3 protein: CASSELETQYF; CDR3 DNA: TGTGCCAGCAGTGAACTAGAGACCCAGTACTTC
V gene: TRBV19; clone size: NA; J gene: TRBJ1-3; D gene: NA; CDR3 protein: CASSPTAAPGNTIYF; CDR3 DNA: TGTGCCAGTAGTCCGACGGCGGCCCCTGGAAACACCATATATTTT
V gene: TRBV7-3; clone size: NA; J gene: TRBJ2-3; D gene: NA; CDR3 protein: CASSLNADAQYF; CDR3 DNA: TGTGCCAGCAGCCTCAATGCGGATGCGCAGTATTTT
V gene: TRBV10-3; clone size: NA; J gene: TRBJ2-3; D gene: TRBD1; CDR3 protein: CAISEGTGGVDTQYF; CDR3 DNA: TGTGCCATCAGTGAGGGGACAGGGGGGGTAGATACGCAGTATTTT
V gene: TRBV18; clone size: once; J gene: TRBJ2-3; D gene: TRBD1; CDR3 protein: CASSPKLVTGGGDTQYF; CDR3 DNA: TGTGCCAGCTCACCAAAACTCGTAACAGGGGGCGGTGATACGCAGTATTTT
V gene: TRBV7-9; clone size: few; J gene: TRBJ1-1; D gene: NA; CDR3 protein: CASSLIGGVSTEAFF; CDR3 DNA: TGTGCCAGCAGCTTAATAGGCGGCGTATCGACTGAAGCTTTCTTT
V gene: TRBV27; clone size: NA; J gene: TRBJ2-2; D gene: TRBD2; CDR3 protein: CASSWTRSSGELFF; CDR3 DNA: TGTGCCAGCAGTTGGACTAGGTCATCCGGGGAGCTGTTTTTT
V gene: TRBV6-5; clone size: NA; J gene: TRBJ1-2; D gene: NA; CDR3 protein: CASRGFIYGYTF; CDR3 DNA: TGTGCCAGTCGGGGGTTTATCTATGGCTACACCTTC
V gene: TRBV27; clone size: once; J gene: TRBJ2-7; D gene: TRBD1; CDR3 protein: CASSLLGTGPYEQYF; CDR3 DNA: TGTGCCAGCAGTTTATTAGGGACAGGGCCCTACGAGCAGTACTTC
V gene: TRBV24-1; clone size: NA; J gene: TRBJ1-5; D gene: NA; CDR3 protein: CATSDLPRLDSNQPQHF; CDR3 DNA: TGTGCCACCAGTGATTTGCCCAGGTTGGATAGCAATCAGCCCCAGCATTTT
V gene: TRBV7-2; clone size: NA; J gene: TRBJ2-7; D gene: TRBD2; CDR3 protein: CASSLASGGYSYEQYF; CDR3 DNA: TGTGCCAGCAGCTTAGCGAGCGGGGGATACTCCTACGAGCAGTACTTC
V gene: TRBV28; clone size: few; J gene: TRBJ1-2; D gene: NA; CDR3 protein: CASSFSRARLGSGYTF; CDR3 DNA: TGTGCCAGCAGTTTCTCCAGGGCTCGGCTTGGCTCCGGCTACACCTTC
V gene: TRBV19; clone size: NA; J gene: TRBJ1-5; D gene: TRBD1; CDR3 protein: CASNGQGNNQPQHF; CDR3 DNA: TGTGCCAGTAACGGACAGGGGAACAATCAGCCCCAGCATTTT
V gene: TRBV9; clone size: NA; J gene: TRBJ2-5; D gene: NA; CDR3 protein: CASSVGPGEVETQYF; CDR3 DNA: TGTGCCAGCAGCGTTGGCCCGGGGGAGGTAGAGACCCAGTACTTC
V gene: TRBV2; clone size: NA; J gene: TRBJ2-2; D gene: NA; CDR3 protein: CASRGSSQGIVTGELFF; CDR3 DNA: TGTGCCAGCAGAGGGTCTTCCCAGGGGATTGTCACCGGGGAGCTGTTTTTT
V gene: TRBV6-1; clone size: NA; J gene: TRBJ2-7; D gene: NA; CDR3 protein: CASSEALSSYEQYF; CDR3 DNA: TGTGCCAGCAGTGAAGCGCTTAGCTCCTACGAGCAGTACTTC
V gene: TRBV2; clone size: NA; J gene: TRBJ1-6; D gene: NA; CDR3 protein: CASGGQGPLHF; CDR3 DNA: TGTGCCAGTGGGGGCCAGGGACCCCTCCACTTT
V gene: TRBV18; clone size: NA; J gene: TRBJ2-7; D gene: TRBD2; CDR3 protein: CASSRLAGYEQYF; CDR3 DNA: TGTGCCAGCTCACGACTAGCGGGGTACGAGCAGTACTTC
V gene: TRBV11-2; clone size: NA; J gene: TRBJ2-2; D gene: TRBD2; CDR3 protein: CASSRRALADTGELFF; CDR3 DNA: TGTGCCAGCAGCCGCAGGGCACTAGCGGACACCGGGGAGCTGTTTTTT
V gene: TRBV6-1; clone size: NA; J gene: TRBJ2-2; D gene: NA; CDR3 protein: CASSESPPRTANTGELFF; CDR3 DNA: TGTGCCAGCAGTGAAAGCCCCCCCCGGACAGCCAACACCGGGGAGCTGTTTTTT
V gene: TRBV5-1; clone size: NA; J gene: TRBJ2-7; D gene: TRBD2; CDR3 protein: CASSRGLAGGYEQYF; CDR3 DNA: TGCGCCAGCAGCCGGGGACTAGCGGGGGGCTACGAGCAGTACTTC
V gene: TRBV19; clone size: NA; J gene: TRBJ1-1; D gene: NA; CDR3 protein: CASSIVGGLNTEAFF; CDR3 DNA: TGTGCCAGTAGTATAGTAGGGGGACTGAACACTGAAGCTTTCTTT
V gene: TRBV24-1; clone size: few; J gene: TRBJ2-7; D gene: TRBD2; CDR3 protein: CATTYPGLAGPDTSYEQYF; CDR3 DNA: TGTGCCACCACCTATCCGGGACTAGCGGGTCCCGATACCTCCTACGAGCAGTACTTC
V gene: TRBV25-1; clone size: NA; J gene: TRBJ2-2; D gene: TRBD2; CDR3 protein: CASSDTSGRVTGELFF; CDR3 DNA: TGTGCCAGCAGTGATACTAGCGGGAGGGTAACCGGGGAGCTGTTTTTT
V gene: TRBV5-4; clone size: NA; J gene: TRBJ1-1; D gene: TRBD1; CDR3 protein: CASSSGGPKNTEAFF; CDR3 DNA: TGTGCCAGCAGCTCAGGGGGGCCAAAGAACACTGAAGCTTTCTTT
V gene: TRBV2; clone size: NA; J gene: TRBJ2-1; D gene: NA; CDR3 protein: CASKSNNEQFF; CDR3 DNA: TGTGCCAGCAAGAGCAACAATGAGCAGTTCTTC